This T cell receptor beta chain was captured by sequencing in a study of OX40 agonist ivuxolimab in advanced cancers. Study-wide context: As their treatment, patients were administered ivuxolimab, an agonistic anti-OX40 (CD134) antibody. Study-level results: People who partly responded at 0.1-3.0 mg/kg had some of the least clonal expansion seen.

The germline V gene has CDR1 MDHEN and CDR2 SYDVKM. V was clipped by 6 bases and J by 0 bases, with 8 bases between them. The CDR3 runs to 13 residues. Concerning this clone: Its target is unknown.

Repertoires were generated with immunoSEQ multiplex PCR, while TCRdb's copy carries only in-frame clones and drops some. The data show roughly 26,000 clones, 79% seen once. The chain combines TRBV28 with TRBJ1-2; D remains ambiguous. The sample consisted of CD4+ or CD8+ T cells sorted from blood, taken in a trial of the OX40 agonist ivuxolimab. This receptor was taken from an adult with an advanced solid tumor such as melanoma, head and neck, liver or kidney cancer. CDR3 sequence (DNA): TGTGCCAGCAGCCCACCTACTAACTATGGCTACACCTTC. This gives the protein CASSPPTNYGYTF.